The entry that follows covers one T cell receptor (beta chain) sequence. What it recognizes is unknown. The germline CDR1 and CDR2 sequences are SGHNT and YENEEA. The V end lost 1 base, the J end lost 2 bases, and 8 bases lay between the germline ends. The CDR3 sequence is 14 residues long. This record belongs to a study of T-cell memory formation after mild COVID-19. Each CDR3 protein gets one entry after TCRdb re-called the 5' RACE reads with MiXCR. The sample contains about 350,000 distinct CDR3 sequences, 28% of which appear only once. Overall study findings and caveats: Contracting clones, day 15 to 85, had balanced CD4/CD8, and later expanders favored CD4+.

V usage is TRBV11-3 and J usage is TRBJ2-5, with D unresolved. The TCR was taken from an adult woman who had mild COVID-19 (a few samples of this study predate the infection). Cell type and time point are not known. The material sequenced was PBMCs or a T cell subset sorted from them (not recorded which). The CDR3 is CASSLGGIQETQYF. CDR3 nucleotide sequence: TGTGCCAGCAGCTTAGGCGGTATTCAAGAGACCCAGTACTTC.